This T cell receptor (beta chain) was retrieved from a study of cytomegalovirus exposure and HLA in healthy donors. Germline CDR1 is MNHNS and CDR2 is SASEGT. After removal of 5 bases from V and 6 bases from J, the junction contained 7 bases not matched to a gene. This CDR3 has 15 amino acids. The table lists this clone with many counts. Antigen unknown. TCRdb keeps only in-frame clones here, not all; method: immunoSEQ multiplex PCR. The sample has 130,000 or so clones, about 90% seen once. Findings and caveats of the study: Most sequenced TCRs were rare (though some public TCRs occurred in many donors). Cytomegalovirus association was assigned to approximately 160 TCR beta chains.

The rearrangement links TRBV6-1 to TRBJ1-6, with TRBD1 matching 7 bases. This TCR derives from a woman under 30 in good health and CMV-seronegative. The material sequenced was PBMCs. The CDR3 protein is CASSPRDRSNSPLHF. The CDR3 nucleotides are TGTGCCAGCAGTCCTCGGGACAGATCTAATTCACCCCTCCACTTT.